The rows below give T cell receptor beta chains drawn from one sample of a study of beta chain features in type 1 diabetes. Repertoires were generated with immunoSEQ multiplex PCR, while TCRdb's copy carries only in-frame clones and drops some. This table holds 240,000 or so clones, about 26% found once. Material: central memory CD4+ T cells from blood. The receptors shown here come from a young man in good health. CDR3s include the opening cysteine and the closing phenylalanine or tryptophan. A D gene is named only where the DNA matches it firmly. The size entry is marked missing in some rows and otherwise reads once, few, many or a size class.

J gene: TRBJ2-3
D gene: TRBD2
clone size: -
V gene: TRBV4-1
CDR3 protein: CASSQEGTSGGANTQYF
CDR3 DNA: TGCGCCAGCAGCCAAGAAGGAACTAGCGGGGGGGCTAATACGCAGTATTTT

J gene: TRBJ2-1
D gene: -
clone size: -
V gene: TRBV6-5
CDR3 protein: CASRAGPSDNEQFF
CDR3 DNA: TGTGCCAGCAGGGCCGGGCCTAGCGATAATGAGCAGTTCTTC

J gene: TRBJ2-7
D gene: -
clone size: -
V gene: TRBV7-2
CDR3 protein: CASSYSGTGSSYEQYF
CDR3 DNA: TGTGCCAGCAGCTACTCCGGGACTGGGAGCTCCTACGAGCAGTACTTC

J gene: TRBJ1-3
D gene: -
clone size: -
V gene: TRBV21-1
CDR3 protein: CASSKRGNTIYF
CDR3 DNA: TGTGCCAGCAGCAAGCGGGGAAACACCATATATTTT

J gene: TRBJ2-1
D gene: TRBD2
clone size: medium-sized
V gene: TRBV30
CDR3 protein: CAWSGGDSGRLYEQFF
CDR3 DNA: TGTGCCTGGAGTGGGGGTGATAGCGGGAGACTCTATGAGCAGTTCTTC

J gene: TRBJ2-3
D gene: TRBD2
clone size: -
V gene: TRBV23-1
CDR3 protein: CASSQSRAQREWRDTQYF
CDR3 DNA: TGCGCCAGCAGTCAATCACGGGCACAGCGGGAGTGGAGAGATACGCAGTATTTT

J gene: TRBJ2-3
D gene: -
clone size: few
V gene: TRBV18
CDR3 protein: CASSGRGNTDTQYF
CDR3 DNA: TGTGCCAGCTCAGGGCGGGGAAACACAGATACGCAGTATTTT

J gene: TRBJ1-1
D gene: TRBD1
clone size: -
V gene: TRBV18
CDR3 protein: CASSDRGGEAFF
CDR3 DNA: TGTGCCAGCTCAGACAGGGGAGGTGAAGCTTTCTTT

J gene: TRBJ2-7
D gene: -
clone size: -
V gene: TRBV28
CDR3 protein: CASQTTPTYEQYF
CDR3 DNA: TGTGCCAGTCAAACGACACCGACCTACGAGCAGTACTTC

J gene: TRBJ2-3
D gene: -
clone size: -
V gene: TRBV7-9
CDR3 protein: CASAGDGRGFTDTQYF
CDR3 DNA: TGTGCCAGCGCTGGCGACGGGAGAGGATTCACAGATACGCAGTATTTT

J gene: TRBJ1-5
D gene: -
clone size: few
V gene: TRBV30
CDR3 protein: CAWRGGGAQHF
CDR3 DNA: TGTGCCTGGAGAGGAGGCGGGGCCCAGCATTTT

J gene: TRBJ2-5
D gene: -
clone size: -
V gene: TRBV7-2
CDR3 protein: CASAGRRETQYF
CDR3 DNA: TGTGCCTCCGCGGGGAGGCGAGAGACCCAGTACTTC

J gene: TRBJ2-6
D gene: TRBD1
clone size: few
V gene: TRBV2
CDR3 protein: CASGPDRALSGANVLTF
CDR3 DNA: TGTGCCAGCGGGCCGGACAGGGCCCTCTCTGGGGCCAACGTCCTGACTTTC

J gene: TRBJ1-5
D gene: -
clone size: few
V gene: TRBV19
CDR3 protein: CASTTWGGNQPQHF
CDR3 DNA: TGTGCCAGTACAACATGGGGAGGCAATCAGCCCCAGCATTTT

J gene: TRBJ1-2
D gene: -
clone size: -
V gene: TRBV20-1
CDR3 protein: CSGATNYGYTF
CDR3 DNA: TGCAGTGGGGCCACTAACTATGGCTACACCTTC